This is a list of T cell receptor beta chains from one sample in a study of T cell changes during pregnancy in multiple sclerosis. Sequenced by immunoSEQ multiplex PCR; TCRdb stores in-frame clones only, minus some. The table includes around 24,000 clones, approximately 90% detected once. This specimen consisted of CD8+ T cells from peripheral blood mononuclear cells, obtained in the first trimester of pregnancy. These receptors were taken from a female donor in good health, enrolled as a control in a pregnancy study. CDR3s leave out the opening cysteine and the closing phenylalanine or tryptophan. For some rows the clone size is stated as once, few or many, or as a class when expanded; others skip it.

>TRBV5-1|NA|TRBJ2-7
ASSRTRGALSEQY
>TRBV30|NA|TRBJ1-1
AWRAGVRTEAF
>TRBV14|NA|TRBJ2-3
ASSVRGLGTDTQY
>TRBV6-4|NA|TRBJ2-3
ASQAPGLAGGQGDTQY
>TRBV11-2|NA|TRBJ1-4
ASSFVAEKLF
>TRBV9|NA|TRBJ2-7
ASSEGPLGGSEQY
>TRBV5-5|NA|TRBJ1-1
ASSFGRGNTEAF
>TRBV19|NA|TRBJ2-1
ASKAPSPYNEQF
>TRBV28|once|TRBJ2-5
ASSPPTSSETQY
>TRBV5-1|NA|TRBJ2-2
ASPPQYTGELF
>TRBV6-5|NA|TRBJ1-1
ASSEEVVNTEAF
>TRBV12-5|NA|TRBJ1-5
ASGAGVGQPQH
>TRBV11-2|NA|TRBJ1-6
ASSSQGYNSPLH
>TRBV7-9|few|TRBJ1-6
ASSRIGQGVYSPLH
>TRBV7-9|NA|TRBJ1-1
ASSPTGTGVHTEAF
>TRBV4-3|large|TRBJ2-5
ASSQVGGVETQY
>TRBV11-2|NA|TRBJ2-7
ASSLGDSSYEQY
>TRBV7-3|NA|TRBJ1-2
ASSSLGGYNYGYT
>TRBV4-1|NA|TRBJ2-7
ASSQGDRGSYEQY
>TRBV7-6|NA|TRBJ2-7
ASSPNRDEQY
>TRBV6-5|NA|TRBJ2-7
ASSYGRDEQY
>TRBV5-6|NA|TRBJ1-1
ASSLGAAGSEAF
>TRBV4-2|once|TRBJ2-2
ASSQGSASGELF
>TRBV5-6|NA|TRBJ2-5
ASSLRTGSPETQY
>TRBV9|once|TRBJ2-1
ASSADPRDRDEQF
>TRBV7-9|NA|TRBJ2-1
ASSLPSGLGHGNNEQF
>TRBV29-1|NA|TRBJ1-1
SVEDLGTEAF
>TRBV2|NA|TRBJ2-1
ASLPGSGWSYNEQF
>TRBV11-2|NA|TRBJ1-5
ASRRGTGGRSNQPQH
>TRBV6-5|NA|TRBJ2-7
ASSLAQEEGEQY
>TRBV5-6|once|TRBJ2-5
ASSSRRDSYQETQY
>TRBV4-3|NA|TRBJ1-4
ASSTRQGVREKLF
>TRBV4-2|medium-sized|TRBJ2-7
ASSQDSGSSYEQY
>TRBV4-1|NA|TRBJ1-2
ASSQVGGDRSYT
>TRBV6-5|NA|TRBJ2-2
ASSYLTGDAGELF
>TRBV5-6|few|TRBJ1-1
ASSWGQGGKAF
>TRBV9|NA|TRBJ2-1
ASSEPLAGGSYNEQF
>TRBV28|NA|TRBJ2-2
ASSLPGILDTGELF
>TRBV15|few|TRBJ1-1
ATSRKGAEDTEAF
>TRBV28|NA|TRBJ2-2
ASSPLGQGNTGELF
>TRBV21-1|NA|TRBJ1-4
ASSIDTLRVDEKLF
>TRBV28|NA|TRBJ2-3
ASSPRGELDTQY